This TCR delta chain was obtained from a study of γδ T cells in repeated Plasmodium falciparum infection. General study points: Vdelta2-negative gammadelta repertoires, largely Vdelta1+, seemingly showed infection-driven waves of new clonal selection.

Gammadelta T cells were flow-sorted from PBMC into Vgamma9/Vdelta2+ and Vdelta2-negative populations for bulk analysis. TRG and TRD sequences were obtained from every sorted gammadelta sample. TCRdb re-called the multiplex PCR reads via CATT. Of tens of thousands of delta-chain clones in the sample, around 1.7% were seen once. The CDR3 is made up of 29 amino acids. Per the germline V gene, CDR1 is GEAIGNYY and CDR2 is EKD. The table lists this clone with many counts. Its antigen is not identified. A far larger clone is just one base off, so this is likely a read error. Within the sample, other DNA sequences also encode this same CDR3.

What was sequenced was gamma-delta T cells from blood. The V gene is TRDV2, the J gene TRDJ1, with TRDD3 matching 8 bases. The source is a pool of human donors (malaria-infected and uninfected, not separated). CDR3 region: CACDPAFRPNGVEPLLGADADLYTDKLIF. The DNA for the CDR3 is TGTGCCTGTGACCCTGCCTTCCGGCCCAATGGAGTAGAGCCCTTACTGGGGGCCGACGCTGACCTATACACCGATAAGCTCATCTTT.